This entry is about one T cell receptor beta chain. The table lists this clonotype with many counts. It lacks a known antigen. It has no much larger one-base neighbor in the sample; base qualities were not kept. Stable Graves' hyperthyroidism was defined as no progression to ophthalmopathy during 18 months of follow-up. Hyperthyroidism patients were aged 18 to 65 years and newly diagnosed, with disease duration of less than 2 months. Patients with uncontrolled infections, other autoimmune diseases, pregnancy or lactation were excluded. Clinical symptoms, serum thyroxine and TRAb, thyroid ultrasound, and orbital computed tomography formed the basis for the diagnoses. Total RNA was extracted using Trizol reagent, and RNA quality was assessed on an Agilent 2100 Bioanalyzer. The sample originates from a study of T cells in Graves' hyperthyroidism and ophthalmopathy (dated by TCRdb to about 2019). Looking at the study overall: TCR V-J signatures able to tell the groups apart were searched for in a discovery cohort of 100 patients, of whom more than 40 had Graves' ophthalmopathy and under 65 had stable Graves' hyperthyroidism. Following sampling, methimazole starting at 30 mg daily was given to hyperthyroidism patients, and high-dose intravenous methylprednisolone was given to ophthalmopathy patients. The study also compared thyroid tissue and blood T-cell repertoires from more than 5 Graves' hyperthyroidism patients. Prospective prediction of ophthalmopathy was tested in an independent validation cohort of 18 to 20 hyperthyroidism patients and 15 to 17 patients who later progressed to ophthalmopathy. According to the paper, TCR Vbeta CDR3 sequencing was carried out on about 140 peripheral blood samples, which came from approximately 41 ophthalmopathy, under 85 hyperthyroidism and roughly 17 progressor patients. For training and testing, the 100 or so patients in the discovery cohort were randomly divided in a 7:3 ratio.

What the authors observed across the whole study: In validation, progression to ophthalmopathy was predicted by the model with 70.59% sensitivity and nearly 75% specificity, a median of roughly six months before onset. Most expanded thyroid clonotypes (frequency above 0.001) were also detected in blood, suggesting blood repertoires may reflect thyroid immune responses. Sample size was not statistically predetermined, and investigators were not blinded to group allocation. In cross-validation, a model built on a 13 V-J signature told ophthalmopathy apart from stable hyperthyroidism with about 90% sensitivity and 81% to 82% specificity, and in testing the same model reached 80%/75%.

Amplification of TCR beta CDR3 regions was carried out from RNA transcripts. The TCR CDR3 was subjected to a first round of RT-PCR using the HTBI primer set and the Qiagen OneStep RT-PCR kit. Libraries were constructed in a second round of multiplex PCR, after which size selection and purification were performed. Libraries were sequenced paired-end with 100 bp reads on an Illumina HiSeq2000. The source study handled its data this way. SOAPnuke was used to process the raw data, throwing out any read that contained adapters or uncalled bases, had a mean Phred below 15, or lacked an exact constant-primer or identifier match. COPE v1.2.5 was used to merge high-quality paired reads, and clonotypes were defined as unique nucleotide sequences. MiTCR v1.1 was used to align clonotypes to the IMGT TRBV, TRBD and TRBJ reference segments. Only V-J combinations with frequency above 0.0001, covering roughly 99% of repertoires, were analysed. The TCS score was defined as the ratio of F50 (clonal expansion) to E x V (chaos), calculated using BLOSUM62-based TCRdist between CDR3 peptides within each V-J. Welch's t-statistics and random forest reduced 500 to 550 V-J features to 10 to 15, which were used in a naive Bayes classifier (R e1071). Thyroid-blood repertoire similarity was quantified with the Morisita-Horn index. The raw public reads went through TCRdb reprocessing: fastp at Q25, MiXCR clone calling, in-frame beta chains kept. Under each unique CDR3 protein, matching rows form one entry showing the most common genes and DNA. TCRdb's processing, not the authors' own work, is the source of the V and J calls. This sample gives 450,000 to 700,000 distinct CDR3 sequences in total; under 60% of them show up just once. In total, the top ten clones hold approximately 7.5% of the sample.

The CDR3 numbers 13 residues from cysteine through phenylalanine. CDR3 DNA is the only sequence kept; it has 39 bases, read in frame from the first base. V is pruned by 6 bases and J by 2 bases, leaving 3 bases of the junction without a gene match. CDR1 ENHRY and CDR2 SYGVKD were looked up in the germline V gene. The specimen was peripheral blood or thyroid tissue (not recorded which). The receptor was isolated from a woman in her late teens or twenties with Graves' hyperthyroidism. This chain is built from TRBV10-3 and TRBJ1-1, with 7 middle bases fitting TRBD1. The nucleotides are TGTGCCATCAGAGGGACAGTAAACACTGAAGCTTTCTTT. Its translation reads: CAIRGTVNTEAFF.